The 18 T cell receptor beta chains below come from one sample, sequenced in a study of T cell responses to AZD1222 COVID-19 vaccine. The method was immunoSEQ multiplex PCR; TCRdb's version includes in-frame clones alone and lacks a portion of them. The sample contains 30,000 to 35,000 clones, 85% to 90% of which appear only once. The input for sequencing was peripheral blood, taken 28 days after the second AZD1222 dose. These receptors all stem from an adult who received the AZD1222 COVID-19 vaccine.

This chain uses TRBV7-2 with TRBJ1-1; a possible D gene is TRBD1 (5 bases). CDR3 size: 16 residues. Germline V gene lookup returns CDR1 SGHTA and CDR2 FQGNSA. V was pared by 3 bases and J by 5 bases, with 19 bases between. The CDR3 nucleotides read TGTGCCAGCAGCTTCCAGCCCGCCGGGGGTGGAACTGAAGCTTTCTTT. Translated: CASSFQPAGGGTEAFF.

The chain carries TRBV28 and TRBJ2-2, with 11 nucleotides matching TRBD2. CDR1 and CDR2 (germline): MDHEN, SYDVKM. V was clipped by 8 bases and J by 7 bases; unmatched bases: 15. This CDR3 is built from 17 residues. The CDR3 sequence is CASSVGKLAGEVGELFF. The DNA of the CDR3 is TGTGCCAGCTCAGTCGGCAAACTAGCGGGAGAGGTCGGGGAGCTGTTTTTT. The entire variable domain, with the rest obtained from reference TRBV28 and TRBJ2-2, is as follows: DVKVTQSSRYLVKRTGEKVFLECVQDMDHENMFWYRQDPGLGLRLIYFSYDVKMKEKGDIPEGYSVSREKKERFSLILESASTNQTSMYLCASSVGKLAGEVGELFFGEGSRLTVL.

The gene calls are TRBV6-1 and TRBJ1-2; D is uncertain. The CDR3 spans 15 residues. Germline lookup yields CDR1 MNHNS and CDR2 SASEGT. V lost 3 bases and J lost 5, with 16 bases in between. The CDR3 DNA sequence: TGTGCCAGCAGTGACGCGGAGAGGACTCCATATGGCTACACCTTC. Translation gives CASSDAERTPYGYTF.

This CDR3 reads CASSHRDRSYNSPLHF. DNA of the CDR3: TGTGCCAGCAGCCACAGGGATCGCTCCTATAATTCACCCCTCCACTTT. This chain links TRBV3-1 (or the pseudogene TRBV3-2) with TRBJ1-6; a possible D gene is TRBD1 (5 bases). This CDR3 is 16 amino acids long. Germline V lookup: CDR1 LGHDT, CDR2 YNNKEL (reference sequence). Trimming shortened V by 3 bases and J by 0 bases, and 9 bases separated the two germline ends.

The chain uses TRBV19 and TRBJ2-7, with D unclear. From germline, CDR1 is LNHDA and CDR2 SQIVND (reference sequence). The CDR3 consists of 13 residues. Trimming removed 4 bases at V and 0 bases at J, with 7 bases between. The CDR3 nucleotides are TGTGCCAGTAGTACAGCAATCTCCTACGAGCAGTACTTC. It is translated as CASSTAISYEQYF.

The rearrangement uses TRBV5-1 and TRBJ2-1; D remains unclear. The CDR3 is 15 residues long. V shed 0 bases and J shed 0 bases, with 7 bases lying between them. Germline values: CDR1 SGHRS, CDR2 YFSETQ. CDR3 amino acids: CASSLGPSSYNEQFF. CDR3 coding DNA: TGCGCCAGCAGCTTGGGACCAAGCTCCTACAATGAGCAGTTCTTC.

V gene TRBV20-1 combines with J gene TRBJ1-1; unclear D gene. Germline lookup yields CDR1 DFQATT and CDR2 SNEGSKA (reference sequence). The germline V and J ends were trimmed by 3 bases and 1 base, with 9 bases remaining between them. The CDR3 spans 13 residues. The CDR3 DNA reads TGCAGTGCTAGTTGGAGGAGGAACACTGAAGCTTTCTTT. Protein product: CSASWRRNTEAFF.

The J gene is TRBJ1-3, the V gene TRBV28; D may be TRBD1 (6 bases). Germline V lookup: CDR1 MDHEN, CDR2 SYDVKM. With 3 bases removed from V and 2 bases from J, the gap between germline ends came to 8 bases. The CDR3 consists of 14 residues. The CDR3 coding sequence is TGTGCCAGCAGTTTGACAGGACCTGGAAACACCATATATTTT. This encodes CASSLTGPGNTIYF. Filled out from reference TRBV28 and TRBJ1-3, the complete variable domain reads DVKVTQSSRYLVKRTGEKVFLECVQDMDHENMFWYRQDPGLGLRLIYFSYDVKMKEKGDIPEGYSVSREKKERFSLILESASTNQTSMYLCASSLTGPGNTIYFGEGSWLTVV.

In its sample, this clone was seen a few times. This rearrangement joins TRBV5-4 to TRBJ2-2, with 8 bases matching TRBD2. Germline CDR1 reads SGHNT; CDR2 reads YYREEE (reference sequence). The CDR3 totals 14 residues. Germline trimming cut 3 bases from V and 6 bases from J; bases unmatched to any gene: 4. The CDR3, as DNA: TGTGCCAGCAGCTCCTGGACTAGCCCCGGGGAGCTGTTTTTT. Its protein is CASSSWTSPGELFF.

In this sample, this clone turned up once. V is TRBV19 and J is TRBJ2-3, with 8 bases matching TRBD2. The CDR3 runs to 16 residues. CDR1 is LNHDA and CDR2 is SQIVND in the germline V gene (reference sequence). V dropped 3 bases and J dropped 4; count of bases not matched to a gene: 9. The chain's CDR3 is CASSIATSVSPDTQYF. The CDR3 bases are TGTGCCAGTAGTATCGCGACTAGCGTGAGCCCAGATACGCAGTATTTT.

V is TRBV27 and J is TRBJ2-1; 7 nucleotides align to TRBD2. Trimming at V came to 4 bases and at J to 14 bases, leaving 8 bases not matched to a gene. The germline V gene has CDR1 MNHEY and CDR2 SMNVEV (reference sequence). There are 12 residues in the CDR3. The CDR3 DNA reads TGTGCCAGCAGTTCGATTGGGGGGGAAAAGTTCTTC. Translation: CASSSIGGEKFF.

This chain connects TRBV23-1 to TRBJ2-6; no firm D call. TRBV23-1 is recorded as an ORF, its role being uncertain. CDR3 length: 14 amino acids. The V end was cut by 3 bases, the J end by 4 bases, with 7 bases between. Here the CDR3 reads CASSHSSGANVLTF. DNA of the CDR3: TGCGCCAGCAGTCATTCTTCAGGGGCCAACGTCCTGACTTTC.

The chain couples TRBV24-1 to TRBJ1-5, with 7 bases aligning to TRBD1. This CDR3 has 16 residues. From germline, CDR1 is KGHDR and CDR2 SFDVKD. J was trimmed by 4 bases and V by 10 bases; bases with no gene match: 15. The CDR3 here is CATQSGGGAPNQPQHF. CDR3 nucleotide sequence: TGTGCCACACAGTCAGGGGGAGGGGCGCCAAATCAGCCCCAGCATTTT.

The chain recombines TRBV9 with TRBJ1-1, with D unclear. This CDR3 has 14 amino acids. Germline V gives CDR1 SGDLS, CDR2 YYNGEE. With 0 bases removed from V and 4 bases from J, the gap between germline ends came to 10 bases. In nucleotides, the CDR3 is TGTGCCAGCAGCGTAGTAGCGGACGGCACTGAAGCTTTCTTT. This translates into CASSVVADGTEAFF. The full variable domain, rest sourced from reference TRBV9 and TRBJ1-1, is DSGVTQTPKHLITATGQRVTLRCSPRSGDLSVYWYQQSLDQGLQFLIQYYNGEERAKGNILERFSAQQFPDLHSELNLSSLELGDSALYFCASSVVADGTEAFFGQGTRLTVV.

This clone appeared a few times. The chain carries TRBV6-7 and TRBJ1-3, with TRBD1 matching over 8 bases. TRBV6-7 is noted as an ORF with a role that remains uncertain. The CDR3 spans 12 residues. V lost 5 bases and J lost 8; bases outside the gene matches: 2. The CDR3 DNA sequence: TGTGCCAGCAGTACGACAGGGGACACCATATATTTT. This encodes CASSTTGDTIYF.

The chain carries TRBV5-1 and TRBJ2-1, with 10 bases aligning to TRBD1. The CDR3 spans 16 residues. Germline V gene data show CDR1 as SGHRS and CDR2 as YFSETQ. V lost 3 bases to trimming and J lost 6 bases; unmatched junction nucleotides: 9. In DNA, the CDR3 is TGCGCCAGCAGCTGGGGACCGGGACAGGGGAGCAATGAGCAGTTCTTC. It yields the protein CASSWGPGQGSNEQFF.

The rearrangement joins TRBV4-1 to TRBJ1-2; the match to TRBD1 covers 7 bases. Germline V lookup: CDR1 MGHRA, CDR2 YSYEKL. V lost 1 base to trimming and J lost 4 bases; unmatched junction nucleotides: 6. The CDR3 is 15 residues long. CDR3 protein: CASSQGPGQLYGYTF. In DNA form, the CDR3 reads TGCGCCAGCAGCCAAGGGCCGGGACAGCTCTATGGCTACACCTTC.

The V call is TRBV6-1, the J call TRBJ1-2; D not resolved. Trimming left V 0 bases short and J 4 bases short, with 15 bases between. Germline lookup yields CDR1 MNHNS and CDR2 SASEGT. The length of the CDR3 is 16 residues. Written as DNA, the CDR3 is TGTGCCAGCAGTGAAGCGCTTCGAGGCAGTGCCTATGGCTACACCTTC. Its protein product is CASSEALRGSAYGYTF.